What follows are 29 T cell receptor beta chains derived from one specimen sequenced in a study of regulatory T cells in long-lasting Graves disease. Regarding time point: newly diagnosed GD, antithyroid drugs for less than 3 months. PBMCs were the source of the RNA used for TCR sequencing. Through Arm-PCR of CDR3 regions and iRepertoire HTBI primers, TCR beta libraries were built. TCRdb used MiXCR to reprocess the multiplex PCR reads, holding one entry per CDR3 protein. Counted here are 350,000 to 400,000 distinct CDR3 sequences, 15% to 20% occurring once; the ten biggest clones make up over 20%. This sample was also put to use in a study of T cells in Graves' hyperthyroidism and ophthalmopathy.

Here the sequenced sample was peripheral blood mononuclear cells (PBMCs), taken at new diagnosis, from a patient treated with antithyroid drugs. These receptors were taken from a woman aged 18-30 years with Graves disease.

As regards this clonotype: With a much larger clone just one base away, this may be a read error. V usage is TRBV6-9 and J usage is TRBJ2-7; possible D gene TRBD2, 5 bases. The CDR3 covers 15 residues. Per germline, CDR1 MNHGY and CDR2 SVAAGI. CDR3: CASSYSSGGHYVQYF. DNA of the CDR3: TGTGCCAGCAGTTACTCATCCGGCGGGCACTACGTGCAGTACTTC.

About this clonotype itself: The final CDR3 position lacks the conserved phenylalanine or tryptophan, pointing to a likely read error. CDR3 nucleotide sequence: TGTGCCAGCAGCCAAACGACAGGGGGCTACGAGCAGTACCTC. It codes for CASSQTTGGYEQYL. The rearrangement joins TRBV6-1 to TRBJ2-7, with 9 nucleotides matching TRBD1. The V gene's germline CDR1 is MNHNS and CDR2 SASEGT. The CDR3 is 14 amino acids. The trim removed 6 bases at V and 3 bases at J, leaving 6 bases unmatched.

This clonotype was seen at least ten times. This chain uses TRBV24-1 with TRBJ2-1; perhaps TRBD2 as D (6 bases). The germline V and J ends were trimmed by 6 bases and 2 bases, with 13 bases remaining between them. Germline V gene sequence: CDR1 KGHDR, CDR2 SFDVKD. The CDR3 is 15 amino acids. The CDR3 bases are TGTGCCACCAGTACGGCGGGGCCAACCTACAATGAGCAGTTCTTC. It encodes CATSTAGPTYNEQFF.

Concerning this clonotype itself: A far larger clone differs by one base, so this is likely a read error. This sequence joins TRBV2 and TRBJ2-1, with a weak D call TRBD2 (6 bases). There are 14 residues in the CDR3. Trimming stripped 6 bases from V and 10 bases from J, with 19 bases between. Germline V lookup: CDR1 SNHLY, CDR2 FYNNEI. Here the CDR3 reads CASSEGLGTYEQFF. The CDR3 DNA reads as TGTGCCAGCAGCGAGGGACTTGGTACCTACGAGCAGTTCTTC.

This clonotype has ten or more counts. The chain combines TRBV13 with TRBJ2-1; 9 bases agree with TRBD2. Germline CDR1 is PRHDT and CDR2 is FYEKMQ (reference sequence). V dropped 5 bases and J dropped 0; count of bases not matched to a gene: 11. The CDR3 runs to 18 residues. The CDR3 sequence is CASSPRLAEWSSYNEQFF. In nucleotides, the CDR3 is TGTGCCAGCAGCCCTCGACTAGCGGAATGGAGCTCCTACAATGAGCAGTTCTTC.

In its sample, this clonotype was seen a few times. The CDR3 here is CASSGTVWGEKEKLFF. CDR3 bases: TGTGCCAGCAGTGGGACGGTGTGGGGGGAGAAGGAAAAACTGTTTTTT. This sequence joins TRBV2 and TRBJ1-4, with a weak D call TRBD1 (5 bases). From germline, CDR1 is SNHLY and CDR2 FYNNEI. Trimming removed 4 bases from V and 8 bases from J, with 20 bases in between. The CDR3 is 16 amino acids.

This clonotype occurred many times. The rearrangement joins TRBV28 to TRBJ1-5, with a tentative D call TRBD1 (5 bases). Germline V gene sequence: CDR1 MDHEN, CDR2 SYDVKM. The ends were cut back, 2 bases at V and 3 bases at J, with 8 bases in the middle. CDR3 length: 14 amino acids. The CDR3 sequence: CASSLGGTNQPQHF. The CDR3 DNA follows: TGTGCCAGCAGTTTAGGGGGGACCAATCAGCCCCAGCATTTT.

At least ten counts were recorded for this clonotype. V is TRBV9 and J is TRBJ1-3; no firm D call. Germline CDR1 SGDLS, CDR2 YYNGEE. CDR3 length: 15 amino acids. V lost 5 bases to trimming and J lost 0 bases, with 12 bases between them. The CDR3 reads CASSPTVNSGNTIYF. The CDR3 region has the DNA TGTGCCAGCAGTCCGACGGTAAACTCTGGAAACACCATATATTTT.

This clonotype showed up many times. The chain couples TRBV2 to TRBJ2-1; the D call may be TRBD1 or TRBD2 (5 bases each). The ends were cut back, 6 bases at V and 10 bases at J, with 10 bases in the middle. The CDR3 is 11 residues long. CDR1 and CDR2 from the germline V gene are SNHLY and FYNNEI. In DNA form, the CDR3 reads TGTGCCAGCAGGCTGTGGGGGGAGCAGTTCTTC. It translates to CASRLWGEQFF.

This clonotype was counted many times. This chain links TRBV5-1 with TRBJ1-2, with a tentative D call TRBD1 (5 bases). V shed 0 bases and J shed 2 bases, with 8 bases lying between them. There are 14 residues in the CDR3. The germline V gene has CDR1 SGHRS and CDR2 YFSETQ. The CDR3 region is CASSLDGDNYGYTF. As DNA, the CDR3 is TGCGCCAGCAGCTTGGATGGGGACAACTATGGCTACACCTTC.

The V call is TRBV4-2, the J call TRBJ2-3; D possibly corresponds to TRBD2 (7 bases). Germline CDR1 and CDR2: LGHNA and YNFKEQ. CDR3 length equals 17 residues. The V end lost 1 base, the J end lost 2 bases, and 16 bases lay between the germline ends. In DNA form, the CDR3 reads TGTGCCAGCAGCCAAGTCCGGAGAGGGGGGGCCACAGATACGCAGTATTTT. Translated, it gives CASSQVRRGGATDTQYF.

This clonotype was counted ten times or more. The rearrangement joins TRBV28 to TRBJ1-6; 10 positions agree with TRBD1. The CDR3 covers 15 residues. Trimming took 7 bases from V and 7 from J; bases not matched to a gene: 7. The germline V gene encodes CDR1 MDHEN and CDR2 SYDVKM. The CDR3 region has the DNA TGTGCCAGCACCGGGGGGGGACAGGGGAATTCACCCCTCCACTTT. Its translation is CASTGGGQGNSPLHF.

The CDR3 protein is CSPPDSGSYEQYF. The CDR3 bases are TGCAGCCCCCCCGATAGCGGGAGCTACGAGCAGTACTTC. The chain combines TRBV29-1 with TRBJ2-7; 9 bases agree with TRBD2. J was trimmed by 3 bases and V by 8 bases; bases with no gene match: 8. CDR1 is SQVTM and CDR2 is ANQGSEA in the germline V gene. The CDR3 length is 13 residues.

This clonotype was picked up many times. The genes are TRBV9 and TRBJ2-7; D is unclear. Germline assignment: CDR1 SGDLS and CDR2 YYNGEE. The V end lost 4 bases, the J end lost 3 bases, and 11 bases lay between the germline ends. The CDR3 has 13 amino acids. The CDR3 DNA reads as TGTGCCAGCAGCCCCTCGTCCGACTACGAGCAGTACTTC. This gives the protein CASSPSSDYEQYF.

This clonotype was observed once. This may be a read error, as it is one base from a much larger clone. The chain employs TRBV12-3 or TRBV12-4 and TRBJ2-2, with D possibly matching TRBD2 (5 bases). The CDR3 is made up of 12 amino acids. The CDR3 loop reads CASSYGTGELLF. The CDR3 DNA reads as TGTGCCAGCAGCTACGGCACCGGGGAGCTGCTTTTT.

The table lists this clonotype with a count of one. This may come from a read error, since a much larger clone is one base off. The chain couples TRBV6-2 or TRBV6-3 to TRBJ2-1, with D perhaps given as TRBD1 or TRBD2 (6 bases each). V lost 8 bases to trimming and J lost 6 bases, with 17 bases between them. The CDR3 is 14 residues long. Germline V gene lookup returns CDR1 MNHEY and CDR2 SVGEGT. DNA for the CDR3: TGTGCCAGCGGTGAAAGGAGGGGGAGCAATGAGCAGTTCTTC. Translation: CASGERRGSNEQFF.

This clonotype occurred many times. This chain uses TRBV6-1 with TRBJ2-7, with TRBD1 matching over 7 bases. Germline CDR1 is MNHNS and CDR2 is SASEGT. CDR3 size: 13 residues. Trimming took 7 bases from V and 3 from J; bases not matched to a gene: 6. CDR3 DNA sequence: TGTGCCAGCACCAAACAGGGGAACTACGAGCAGTACTTC. Translation gives CASTKQGNYEQYF.

Points on this clonotype: This may stem from a read error, because a much larger clone lies one nucleotide away. The chain is built from TRBV5-5 and TRBJ2-3, with TRBD2 matching 12 bases. J gave up 3 bases and V 4 bases, and 6 bases lay outside the gene matches. This CDR3 comprises 16 residues. Germline values: CDR1 SGHKS, CDR2 YYEKEE (reference sequence). The CDR3 region has the DNA TGTGCCAGCAGCATCAGACTAGCGGGAGTGACAGATACGCAGTATTTT. Its translation is CASSIRLAGVTDTQYF.

In its sample, this clonotype was seen many times. The chain combines TRBV2 with TRBJ1-2; D is ambiguous. CDR1 is SNHLY and CDR2 is FYNNEI in the germline V gene. The CDR3 runs 13 residues. Trimming took 7 bases from V and 4 from J, leaving 13 bases between them. CDR3 sequence reads: CASITEIGYGYTF. DNA for the CDR3: TGTGCCAGCATCACGGAGATAGGCTATGGCTACACCTTC.

This clonotype has more than one count but fewer than ten. V is TRBV13 and J is TRBJ2-7, with D hard to call. This CDR3 region has 15 residues. Germline V gives CDR1 PRHDT, CDR2 FYEKMQ (reference sequence). Trimming removed 0 bases at V and 3 bases at J, with 12 bases between. CDR3 protein: CASSLGRGVVYEQYF. The CDR3 nucleotides are TGTGCCAGCAGCTTAGGCCGAGGTGTGGTCTACGAGCAGTACTTC.

At least ten counts were recorded for this clonotype. This CDR3 is CASSIPDSTDTQYF. In DNA, the CDR3 is TGTGCCAGCAGCATTCCGGACAGCACAGATACGCAGTATTTT. The chain has TRBV5-6 and TRBJ2-3; no firm D call. Germline V gives CDR1 SGHDT, CDR2 YYEEEE. The CDR3 covers 14 residues. V was pared by 4 bases and J by 0 bases, with 9 bases between.

As for this clonotype: A read error may explain this, as a much larger clone is one base away. The chain's CDR3 is CTSSEPGVGQPQHF. The CDR3 bases are TGCACCAGCAGTGAGCCGGGGGTAGGCCAGCCCCAGCATTTT. The chain recombines TRBV10-2 with TRBJ1-5, with a tentative D call TRBD1 (5 bases). The germline gives CDR1 WSHSY, CDR2 SAAADI. The CDR3 has 14 amino acids.

In regard to this clonotype: It is likely a read error: a sequence one base away is far more abundant. The rearrangement joins TRBV9 to TRBJ2-7, with a possible D match to TRBD2 (5 bases). V dropped 4 bases and J dropped 6 bases, with 14 bases sitting between them. The CDR3 has 13 residues. Germline CDR1 reads SGDLS; CDR2 reads YYNGEE. The CDR3 sequence is CASSLPSEGEQYF. CDR3 bases: TGTGCCAGCAGCTTACCCTCTGAGGGCGAGCAGTACTTC.

A few counts support this clonotype. V and J are TRBV11-2 and TRBJ2-1, with 12 positions matching TRBD1. With V trimmed by 1 base and J by 7 bases, 8 bases remained unmatched. Germline V CDR1 and CDR2: SGHAT, FQNNGV. The CDR3 covers 17 residues. CDR3 coding DNA: TGTGCCAGCAGCTTAGTCGGAGGGACAGGGGGCTCGAATGAGCAGTTCTTC. This sequence encodes CASSLVGGTGGSNEQFF.

This clonotype was counted many times. V and J are TRBV30 and TRBJ1-1; 9 bases agree with TRBD1. V dropped 3 bases and J dropped 1; count of bases not matched to a gene: 6. Germline V gene lookup returns CDR1 GTSNPN and CDR2 SVGIG (reference sequence). CDR3 length: 15 residues. The CDR3 nucleotides read TGTGCCTGGAGAAGGGCGGGACAGGGGAACACTGAAGCTTTCTTT. This codes for CAWRRAGQGNTEAFF.

At least ten counts were recorded for this clonotype. The chain is built from TRBV7-2 and TRBJ2-3; D is perhaps TRBD2 (5 bases). V was clipped by 5 bases and J by 3 bases, with 12 bases between them. The CDR3 totals 14 residues. Germline CDR1 is SGHTA and CDR2 is FQGNSA. Written as DNA, the CDR3 is TGTGCCAGCAGCCTACTAGGAATGACAGATACGCAGTATTTT. This gives the protein CASSLLGMTDTQYF.

This clonotype was seen at least ten times. The rearrangement joins TRBV30 to TRBJ2-7; 10 bases match TRBD1. The CDR3 loop spans 15 amino acids. Germline V gene sequence: CDR1 GTSNPN, CDR2 SVGIG (reference sequence). The CDR3 DNA sequence: TGTCTTGGACAGGGGGAAAACGTGCTGTCCTACGAGCAGTACTTC. It codes for CLGQGENVLSYEQYF.

This clonotype was observed at least ten times. V gene TRBV10-3 combines with J gene TRBJ2-7; D is unclear. This CDR3 has 14 amino acids. Germline CDR1 and CDR2: ENHRY and SYGVKD. V was shortened by 0 bases and J by 4 bases, with 10 bases between the two germline ends. The CDR3 DNA is TGTGCCATCAGTGAGTCGAAGGCAAATTACGAGCAGTACTTC. Protein sequence: CAISESKANYEQYF.

This clonotype was counted only a few times. The V call is TRBV6-1, the J call TRBJ1-5, with 7 bases aligning to TRBD1. The CDR3 is made up of 14 amino acids. Trimming removed 8 bases from V and 3 bases from J; junction bases left unmatched: 7. CDR1 is MNHNS, CDR2 SASEGT, per germline. CDR3 in amino acids: CASVAGGFNQPQHF. The CDR3, as DNA: TGTGCCAGCGTGGCAGGGGGGTTCAATCAGCCCCAGCATTTT.